The source of this TCR beta chain is a study of vaccination effects on CD4 cells after COVID-19. The ViraFEST assay expanded antigen-specific CD4+ T cells with viral peptide pools before sequencing. Subsequent to a culture period of about ten days, CD4+ T cells were isolated. Among the vaccine recipients, none had a prior SARS-CoV-2 infection, and nucleocapsid antibodies were negative. Each culture had half its medium swapped for IL-2 medium on days 3 and 7. The assay was immunoSEQ multiplex PCR, and TCRdb's table has in-frame clones only and misses some. This table has tens of thousands of clones, about 72% appearing once. Trimming pared 6 bases from V and 5 bases from J, leaving 10 bases between. Germline V gene lookup returns CDR1 SNHLY and CDR2 FYNNEI. The CDR3 has 12 amino acids. Regarding this clone: No antigen is known for it.

The starting material was CD4+ T cells from PBMCs cultured with HCoV-OC43 spike peptides, obtained before COVID-19 vaccination. Specified subset: HCoV-OC43 spike overlapping peptide pool stimulation. The gene calls are TRBV2 and TRBJ2-5; tentative D call: TRBD2 (5 bases). The receptor comes from a human donor who received a COVID-19 vaccine. The CDR3: CASRWEIETQYF. DNA of the CDR3: TGTGCCAGCAGGTGGGAGATTGAGACCCAGTACTTC.